This TCR beta chain was sequenced in a study of blood T cell repertoires in COVID-19 (TCRdb year 2020). Looking at the study overall: Samples from collaborators originated in the United States, Italy and Spain and spanned both the acute and convalescent phases of COVID-19. The prospective study material was composed of cDNA or gDNA derived from T cells, B-cell-depleted T cells, or PBMCs. Where available, HLA class I and class II types were taken from metadata supplied by the sample provider and were not determined by assay-based typing. The sample metadata nearly always contained a de-identified subject ID, COVID-19 status, age in years and sex. The repertoires were made available in a free public database intended to serve as a resource for research on the immune response to SARS-CoV-2. Subjects who had been exposed to COVID-19, were actively infected with it, or had recovered from it provided the deeply sampled blood TCRbeta repertoires that made up the dataset. Samples came from the ongoing ImmuneRACE study (first 160 participants) plus 1,254 subjects from 6 global collaborators.

About this clone: There is no known antigen for this receptor. No base-level quality is on record; no much larger clone is a single base apart.

What the authors observed across the whole study: How much clinical and demographic metadata was included differed by source and by participant, and the metadata was provided uncurated.

Whole blood was collected in K2EDTA tubes by collaborating institutions according to the institutions' own protocols. For TCRbeta analysis, collaborator samples were shipped as frozen whole blood, as isolated PBMCs, or as DNA extracted from either sample type. TCRbeta CDR3 regions were amplified from genomic DNA using the immunoSEQ Assay, a bias-controlled multiplex PCR. The paper's data handling went like this. Within the assay, amplification of reference gene primers was used to estimate how many nucleated cells each sample contained. To quantify the absolute abundance of each unique TCRbeta CDR3 rearrangement, sequence reads were collapsed and filtered. Productive Simpson clonality was computed per sample as the square root of Simpson's diversity index over productive rearrangements. Here the immuneACCESS table is served through TCRdb, limited to in-frame sequences with V and J called. Missing clones are a known gap in these copies; in checked studies unresolved V genes cover under half, and the rest lacks a known reason. V and J calls plus clone size are reproduced from that table; the DNA served to infer D and trimming. The sample profile shows about 79,000 clones; over 85% of them were found once. 4.6% of the sample is taken by the ten largest.

Measured from the cysteine to the phenylalanine, the CDR3 is 14 residues long. Of the read, only the CDR3 DNA is kept; its 42 bases are in frame from base 1. Trimming at the junction amounts to 2 bases on V and 3 bases on J, and the germline ends lie 11 bases apart. The germline V gene specifies MGHRA as CDR1 and YSYEKL as CDR2. Rearrangement joined TRBV4-1 to TRBJ2-7; a weak D assignment points to TRBD1 (5 bases agree). The sample comprised peripheral blood. This TCR was recovered from a man aged 45-65 years with active COVID-19. The CDR3 region: CASSQLAQGYEQYF. The nucleotides read TGCGCCAGCAGCCAATTAGCCCAGGGCTACGAGCAGTACTTC.